A selection of T cell receptor beta chains follows, all from one sample in a study of identical twins. A single record per CDR3 protein comes from TCRdb applying MiXCR to the 5' RACE reads. This table has approximately 1.8 million distinct CDR3 sequences, 32% appearing once. Sequencing was carried out using cord blood. The origin of the receptors is a newborn girl in good health. CDR3s include the opening cysteine and the closing phenylalanine or tryptophan.

V gene | CDR3 protein
TRBV12-3/TRBV12-4 | CASRTTGLAGAGNEQFF
TRBV20-1 | CSARDQVSPSYNEQYF
TRBV7-2 | CASSLGPTAKNIQYF
TRBV20-1 | CSARTNPTRQGGEKLFF
TRBV5-1 | CASSLRNFNLYNEQFF
TRBV5-1 | CASMAVAGSYQETQYF
TRBV28 | CASMSGDTQYF
TRBV4-1 | CASSPDPLAGDTQYF
TRBV5-5 | CASSLGTKGQTF
TRBV6-2/TRBV6-3 | CASSQLKADSSGANVLTF
TRBV27 | CASSSTSGTRGRYF
TRBV6-6 | CASNQGSGGTEAFF
TRBV11-2 | CASSSPLIGGVTDTQYF
TRBV19 | CASSIAPGWDSYEQYF
TRBV7-2 | CASSLEGGPVWEQYF
TRBV5-6 | CASSTVRAGAYGYTF
TRBV11-2 | CASSPKRGANTGELFF
TRBV7-2 | CASSLHRAGYNEQFF
TRBV5-1 | CASLPGPSGSGSTDTQYF
TRBV18 | CASTAGKNTGELFF
TRBV5-6 | CASSLALTSSYNEQFF
TRBV4-1 | CASSQAPTGRTFDYGYTF
TRBV9 | CASSSTAGSLNYGYTF
TRBV19 | CASSIASGTSPYEQYF
TRBV28 | CASSNTPLAGALPYERYF
TRBV29-1 | CSVEDYGNGYTF
TRBV7-9 | CASSLELITDTQYF
TRBV28 | CASIVRGRADTQYF
TRBV27 | CASFSLGTLRPRYNEQYF
TRBV13 | CASSLSGLTGYGYTF
TRBV12-3/TRBV12-4 | CASKLGQGGTGELFF
TRBV20-1 | CSAPLAGGRREQYF
TRBV7-9 | CASSLRHFPGAHLRGSGYTF
TRBV15 | CATRAEPQGSTYEQYF
TRBV7-9 | CASSPRTGATEAFF
TRBV25-1 | CASSDTGGPSNEQFF
TRBV20-1 | CSPGQSGEQYF
TRBV4-1 | CASSHKGGSYNEQFF
TRBV11-2 | CASSLRGQGVYNEQFF
TRBV20-1 | CSAPTDRGLQETQYF
TRBV20-1 | CSARDQLYSYEQYF